This T cell receptor beta chain derives from a study of T cell responses to AZD1222 COVID-19 vaccine. Assay: immunoSEQ multiplex PCR; the TCRdb copy retains only in-frame clones and omits some. The profile covers roughly 65,000 clones, with 83% appearing a single time and around a quarter taken by the ten largest. The length of the CDR3 is 15 residues. The V segment lost 3 bases and the J segment 8 bases; nucleotides outside the gene matches: 2. In germline, CDR1 is SEHNR, CDR2 FQNEAQ (reference sequence). The chain couples TRBV7-9 to TRBJ2-1; 15 bases fit TRBD2. The specimen comprised peripheral blood, sampled 28 days after the second AZD1222 dose. The TCR sequence derives from an adult who received the AZD1222 COVID-19 vaccine. This chain's CDR3 is CASSFGLAGGDEQFF. The DNA for the CDR3 is TGTGCCAGCAGCTTTGGACTAGCGGGAGGGGATGAGCAGTTCTTC.